The 25 T cell receptor beta chains in this list originate from one sample, sequenced in a study of blood T cell repertoires in COVID-19. Generated by immunoSEQ multiplex PCR, the TCRdb table keeps only in-frame clones and is missing some. The data contain tens of thousands of clones, approximately 85% of them seen just once; the ten biggest clones take up approximately 4.6%. Sequencing was performed on peripheral blood. The receptors were sampled from an elderly man with acute or convalescent COVID-19.

The CDR3 reads CASSPGTGSSYNSPLHF. In DNA, the CDR3 is TGTGCCAGCAGTCCCGGGACAGGGAGCTCCTATAATTCACCCCTCCACTTT. The rearrangement uses TRBV28 and TRBJ1-6; 9 bases line up with TRBD1. The junction had 5 bases not matched to a gene; V was cut back by 5 bases and J by 0 bases. CDR3 length: 17 residues. Germline V gives CDR1 MDHEN, CDR2 SYDVKM.

The chain employs TRBV19 and TRBJ1-1; 7 bases are shared with TRBD1. Germline V CDR1 and CDR2: LNHDA, SQIVND (reference sequence). The CDR3 length is 14 residues. J gave up 1 base and V 4 bases, and 3 bases lay outside the gene matches. CDR3 coding DNA: TGTGCCAGTAGTACGGACAGGCCGAACACTGAAGCTTTCTTT. It codes for CASSTDRPNTEAFF.

The sample holds one count of this clone. The V and J genes are TRBV5-4 and TRBJ2-2; 15 positions agree with TRBD2. CDR1 and CDR2 from the germline V gene are SGHNT and YYREEE (reference sequence). The CDR3 runs 17 residues. V gave up 5 bases and J gave up 1 base; unmatched junction bases: 3. This CDR3 reads CASRQGLAGGNTGELFF. The CDR3 DNA reads TGTGCCAGCAGACAGGGACTAGCGGGAGGGAACACCGGGGAGCTGTTTTTT.

The chain is built from TRBV6-5 and TRBJ2-5; D perhaps matches TRBD2 (6 bases). The CDR3 covers 14 residues. Deletions cut 6 bases from V and 0 bases from J, with 11 bases between. Germline CDR1 reads MNHEY; CDR2 reads SVGAGI. DNA of the CDR3: TGTGCCAGCAGCCTGGGACTGTACCAAGAGACCCAGTACTTC. Protein: CASSLGLYQETQYF.

This clone was seen once. The CDR3 DNA follows: TGTGCCAGTACCCGGACAGTAACTACTAGCAATCAGCCCCAGCATTTT. Its translation: CASTRTVTTSNQPQHF. This chain joins TRBV19 and TRBJ1-5, with D possibly being TRBD1 (6 bases). V was shortened by 7 bases and J by 0 bases, with 16 bases between the two germline ends. Germline values: CDR1 LNHDA, CDR2 SQIVND (reference sequence). CDR3 length: 16 amino acids.

CDR3 region: CASSLAPGQTNYEQYF. In nucleotides, the CDR3 is TGTGCCAGCAGTTTAGCCCCGGGACAGACCAACTACGAGCAGTACTTC. This chain links TRBV28 with TRBJ2-7; 7 bases fit TRBD1. The germline V gene encodes CDR1 MDHEN and CDR2 SYDVKM. The CDR3 contains 16 residues. Trimming removed 2 bases from V and 3 bases from J; junction bases left unmatched: 10.

This clone showed up just a few times. V and J are TRBV6-2 or TRBV6-3 and TRBJ2-2; D gene ambiguous. V was cut by 0 bases and J by 4 bases, with 9 bases left in between. Germline V CDR1 and CDR2: MNHEY, SVGEGT. The CDR3 spans 15 residues. The CDR3 nucleotides read TGTGCCAGCAGTTACTCGAGCCGCTTCACCGGGGAGCTGTTTTTT. Protein: CASSYSSRFTGELFF.

The V gene is TRBV5-1, the J gene TRBJ2-4, with D perhaps TRBD2 (5 bases). V was shortened by 0 bases and J by 0 bases, with 13 bases between the two germline ends. The CDR3 runs to 17 residues. In germline, CDR1 is SGHRS, CDR2 YFSETQ. CDR3 in amino acids: CASSLARGNRAKNIQYF. In DNA form, the CDR3 reads TGCGCCAGCAGCTTGGCGCGAGGGAATCGAGCCAAAAACATTCAGTACTTC.

This chain connects TRBV5-4 to TRBJ1-2; 9 nucleotides align to TRBD1. This CDR3 has 16 residues. Germline lookup yields CDR1 SGHNT and CDR2 YYREEE (reference sequence). V gave up 4 bases and J gave up 8 bases; unmatched junction bases: 15. DNA of the CDR3: TGTGCCAGCAGCGTTCCTCCACAGGGGGCGGCAGTAGGCTACACCTTC. It translates to CASSVPPQGAAVGYTF.

The gene calls are TRBV28 and TRBJ1-1; D unclear. CDR1 is MDHEN, CDR2 SYDVKM, per germline. With 8 bases removed from V and 4 bases from J, the gap between germline ends came to 11 bases. There are 12 residues in the CDR3. CDR3 protein: CASEPLGTEAFF. The CDR3 nucleotides read TGTGCCAGCGAGCCCCTAGGCACTGAAGCTTTCTTT.

J is TRBJ1-5 and V is TRBV7-2; D gene uncertain. Germline values: CDR1 SGHTA, CDR2 FQGNSA. V lost 7 bases and J 0 bases, leaving 13 bases between the germline ends. CDR3 length: 15 amino acids. In DNA form, the CDR3 reads TGTGCCAGCACCCTAACGACAAATAGCAATCAGCCCCAGCATTTT. It is translated as CASTLTTNSNQPQHF.

This chain joins TRBV5-1 and TRBJ2-7; 7 nucleotides line up with TRBD2. CDR3 length: 15 amino acids. V trimming: 0 bases; J trimming: 1 base; junction bases outside the gene matches: 4. CDR1 is SGHRS, CDR2 YFSETQ, per germline. The CDR3 DNA follows: TGCGCCAGCAGCTTGGGAGCGGGAAGTTCCTACGAGCAGTACTTC. Its protein is CASSLGAGSSYEQYF.

The chain combines TRBV18 with TRBJ2-2, with D perhaps matching TRBD1 (6 bases). The CDR3 spans 14 residues. Germline CDR1 is KGHSH and CDR2 is LQKENI. Trimming cost V 9 bases and J 6 bases, with 17 bases left between them. The CDR3 bases are TGTGCCAGTACAACAGGGACGGATGCCGGGGAGCTGTTTTTT. This gives the protein CASTTGTDAGELFF.

J is TRBJ1-5 and V is TRBV19; a possible D gene is TRBD1 (5 bases). This CDR3 is built from 15 residues. CDR1 is LNHDA and CDR2 is SQIVND in the germline V gene (reference sequence). Trimming pared 3 bases from V and 0 bases from J, leaving 9 bases between. The CDR3 loop is CASSMQGYSNQPQHF. For the CDR3, the DNA is TGTGCCAGTAGTATGCAGGGTTATAGCAATCAGCCCCAGCATTTT.

This clone appeared a few times. The chain carries TRBV10-3 and TRBJ1-6; D uncertain. This CDR3 has 13 amino acids. From germline, CDR1 is ENHRY and CDR2 SYGVKD. The V end was cut by 10 bases, the J end by 5 bases, with 12 bases between. In nucleotides, the CDR3 is TGTGCCACTACAAGAGGGCATAATTCACCCCTCCACTTT. Protein: CATTRGHNSPLHF.

The chain uses TRBV6-5 and TRBJ1-1; D uncertain. The CDR3 runs to 13 residues. From germline, CDR1 is MNHEY and CDR2 SVGAGI. Trimming took off 4 bases at V and 8 bases at J, with 14 bases between the two ends. The CDR3 protein is CASSSNGRLEAFF. CDR3 coding DNA: TGTGCCAGCAGTTCAAATGGGCGTTTAGAAGCTTTCTTT.

The chain couples TRBV24-1 to TRBJ2-2; 11 nucleotides align to TRBD1. CDR1 is KGHDR, CDR2 SFDVKD, per germline. V shed 3 bases and J 6 bases; nucleotides not matched to a gene: 5. This CDR3 spans 16 amino acids. CDR3 region: CATSDIGQGAAGELFF. The DNA of the CDR3 is TGTGCCACCAGTGATATAGGACAGGGGGCCGCCGGGGAGCTGTTTTTT.

V is TRBV9 and J is TRBJ1-6; 9 nucleotides line up with TRBD1. The CDR3 is 14 amino acids. From germline, CDR1 is SGDLS and CDR2 YYNGEE. V was pared by 6 bases and J by 10 bases, with 8 bases of the junction left unmatched. Here the CDR3 DNA reads TGTGCCAGCACCGCAGGGACAGGGCCATCACCCCTCCACTTT. This translates into CASTAGTGPSPLHF. Full variable domain (remainder filled in from reference TRBV9 and TRBJ1-6): DSGVTQTPKHLITATGQRVTLRCSPRSGDLSVYWYQQSLDQGLQFLIQYYNGEERAKGNILERFSAQQFPDLHSELNLSSLELGDSALYFCASTAGTGPSPLHFGNGTRLTVT.

This chain joins TRBV9 and TRBJ1-1; 8 bases are a match to TRBD1. The CDR3 has 15 residues. With V trimmed by 1 base and J by 1 base, 3 bases remained unmatched. Germline V gene sequence: CDR1 SGDLS, CDR2 YYNGEE. The CDR3 DNA follows: TGTGCCAGCAGCGTAATTGGGACAGGGAACACTGAAGCTTTCTTT. Translating gives CASSVIGTGNTEAFF.

The chain uses TRBV5-4 and TRBJ2-3, with D unresolved. Germline CDR1 is SGHNT and CDR2 is YYREEE (reference sequence). V was clipped by 1 base and J by 3 bases, with 6 bases between them. This CDR3 has 13 amino acids. CDR3 loop: CASSLSQTDTQYF. Here the CDR3 DNA reads TGTGCCAGCAGCTTGAGTCAGACAGATACGCAGTATTTT.

This chain links TRBV9 with TRBJ2-5; the D gene is possibly TRBD2 (5 bases). Germline-derived CDR1 and CDR2 are SGDLS and YYNGEE. This CDR3 is 15 amino acids long. V was cut by 0 bases and J by 5 bases, with 14 bases left in between. CDR3 sequence: CASSVGSPRGETQYF. DNA for the CDR3: TGTGCCAGCAGCGTAGGATCTCCCCGGGGTGAGACCCAGTACTTC.

The V and J genes are TRBV7-2 and TRBJ2-3; 12 bases fit TRBD2. Germline lookup yields CDR1 SGHTA and CDR2 FQGNSA. V shed 6 bases and J 3 bases; nucleotides not matched to a gene: 4. The CDR3 totals 15 residues. CDR3 bases: TGTGCCAGCAGTCGAGGACTAGCGGGGACAGATACGCAGTATTTT. Translated, it gives CASSRGLAGTDTQYF.

This rearrangement joins TRBV2 to TRBJ2-2; perhaps TRBD2 as D (6 bases). The CDR3 spans 19 residues. Germline loops: CDR1 SNHLY, CDR2 FYNNEI. The V gene lost 0 bases and the J gene lost 1 base, with 18 bases spanning the gap. The CDR3 protein is CASSEAELGLGGNTGELFF. In DNA, the CDR3 is TGTGCCAGCAGTGAAGCAGAGTTGGGGCTCGGGGGGAACACCGGGGAGCTGTTTTTT.

Only one count was recorded for this clone. J is TRBJ2-3 and V is TRBV5-1; TRBD2 matches at 8 bases. Germline V gives CDR1 SGHRS, CDR2 YFSETQ. Losses at the gene ends were 0 bases for V and 3 bases for J; bases not matched to a gene: 6. The CDR3 extends over 16 amino acids. CDR3 in amino acids: CASSLGTSPKTDTQYF. The CDR3 region has the DNA TGCGCCAGCAGCTTGGGGACTAGCCCGAAGACAGATACGCAGTATTTT.

The chain couples TRBV10-3 to TRBJ2-7; possibly TRBD1 for D (5 bases). Between the trimmed V and J ends, which lost 4 bases and 1 base, there was a span of 11 bases. The germline V gene encodes CDR1 ENHRY and CDR2 SYGVKD. The CDR3 loop spans 14 amino acids. CDR3 sequence reads: CAISAPDTSYEQYF. CDR3 coding DNA: TGTGCCATCAGTGCGCCGGACACTTCCTACGAGCAGTACTTC.